One and the same sample provided the 19 T cell receptor beta chains below, sequenced in a study of blood T cells in healthy people across ages (dated by TCRdb to the mid-2010s). Libraries came from 5' RACE. The listed sequencing device is Illumina HiSeq 2500. A second about 7 to 12 cycle PCR used a sample-barcoded 5' primer and a J-beta primer mix. TCRdb itself trimmed the public reads at Q25 with fastp, ran MiXCR and retained productive beta chains. Each entry is one CDR3 protein sequence, shown with its most common DNA and genes. The sample table shows 1,500,000 or so distinct CDR3 sequences, and approximately 59% are seen once. The ten largest clones represent approximately 7% of the sample. The sequenced sample was blood. The receptors shown here come from a man aged 18-30 years in good health.

The table lists this clonotype with a few counts. As DNA, the CDR3 is TGTGCCAGCAGCTTAGATGCCAACGTCCTGACTTTC. Residues: CASSLDANVLTF. The chain joins TRBV7-2 to TRBJ2-6; no firm D call. The germline CDR1 and CDR2 sequences are SGHTA and FQGNSA. The CDR3 spans 12 residues. V shed 1 base and J shed 7 bases, with 2 bases lying between them.

The chain has TRBV5-1 and TRBJ1-1, with unresolved D. The CDR3 loop spans 12 amino acids. The ends were cut back, 0 bases at V and 7 bases at J, with 7 bases in the middle. Germline CDR1 SGHRS, CDR2 YFSETQ. For the CDR3, the DNA is TGCGCCAGCAGCTTGGATATGATTGAAGCTTTCTTT. It is translated as CASSLDMIEAFF.

This rearrangement joins TRBV4-1 to TRBJ2-1; 8 bases line up with TRBD1. The CDR3 is made up of 15 amino acids. The germline CDR1 and CDR2 sequences are MGHRA and YSYEKL. V shed 4 bases and J 3 bases; nucleotides not matched to a gene: 5. Here the CDR3 reads CASSPRDRNYNEQFF. CDR3 bases: TGCGCCAGCAGCCCCCGGGACAGGAACTACAATGAGCAGTTCTTC.

This clonotype was detected only a few times. The rearrangement joins TRBV4-2 to TRBJ2-7; TRBD1 is a possible D gene (5 bases). V shed 0 bases and J shed 3 bases, with 12 bases lying between them. CDR3 length equals 15 residues. Germline CDR1 is LGHNA and CDR2 is YNFKEQ. This chain's CDR3 is CASSQEGAGYYEQYF. The CDR3 DNA sequence: TGTGCCAGCAGCCAAGAAGGAGCAGGGTACTACGAGCAGTACTTC.

The V and J genes are TRBV29-1 and TRBJ1-1, with a weak D call TRBD1 (6 bases). The V and J ends lost 4 bases and 4 bases respectively, with 7 bases between them. The germline gives CDR1 SQVTM, CDR2 ANQGSEA. The CDR3 runs to 11 residues. Here the CDR3 DNA reads TGCAGCGTTGCAGGGGCCACTGAAGCTTTCTTT. This sequence encodes CSVAGATEAFF.

CDR3 sequence (DNA): TGCAGCGTGAAACGCCAGGATGGTGAGCAGTTCTTC. Translation gives CSVKRQDGEQFF. V is TRBV29-1 and J is TRBJ2-1; the D is unclear. The CDR3 has 12 residues. Germline loops: CDR1 SQVTM, CDR2 ANQGSEA. The V end lost 6 bases, the J end lost 9 bases, and 15 bases lay between the germline ends.

The chain recombines TRBV20-1 with TRBJ2-5; possible D gene TRBD1, 5 bases. The germline V gene has CDR1 DFQATT and CDR2 SNEGSKA (reference sequence). The CDR3 extends over 12 amino acids. V dropped 6 bases and J dropped 2 bases, with 10 bases sitting between them. The CDR3 region is CSAKGVQETQYF. The DNA for the CDR3 is TGCAGTGCCAAAGGGGTGCAAGAGACCCAGTACTTC.

A remark on this clonotype: At one boundary the junction diverges from the germline segment, which might be a read error. The chain employs TRBV27 and TRBJ2-5, with D perhaps being TRBD1 or TRBD2 (5 bases each). Germline CDR1 MNHEY, CDR2 SMNVEV (reference sequence). CDR3 length equals 15 residues. The DNA of the CDR3 is TGTGCCAGCAGCCAAGACTCCTCCCTGGGGGAGACCCAGTATTTC. Amino acids: CASSQDSSLGETQYF.

In this sample, this clonotype turned up a few times. J is TRBJ2-7 and V is TRBV27; TRBD2 might be the D (5 bases). This CDR3 is 14 amino acids long. CDR1 MNHEY and CDR2 SMNVEV come from the germline V gene (reference sequence). V lost 6 bases and J 4 bases, leaving 16 bases between the germline ends. The DNA for the CDR3 is TGTGCCAGCAGCCCCGCGGGTTTCATATACGAGCAGTACTTC. Amino acids: CASSPAGFIYEQYF.

The chain uses TRBV12-3 or TRBV12-4 and TRBJ2-7, with 8 bases matching TRBD1. The CDR3 has 15 residues. V lost 2 bases to trimming and J lost 0 bases; unmatched junction nucleotides: 3. Here the CDR3 reads CASSLRGQASYEQYF. The CDR3 nucleotides read TGTGCCAGCAGTTTAAGGGGACAGGCCTCCTACGAGCAGTACTTC.

This clonotype came up once. The chain has TRBV11-3 and TRBJ1-1; D not certain. This CDR3 comprises 13 residues. Trimming cost V 4 bases and J 2 bases, with 8 bases left between them. Germline CDR1 reads SGHNT; CDR2 reads YENEEA. The CDR3 loop is CASSWELNTEAFF. The CDR3 DNA reads as TGTGCCAGCAGCTGGGAGCTCAACACTGAAGCTTTCTTT.

The chain is built from TRBV7-2 and TRBJ2-2; 9 bases line up with TRBD1. Germline V gene lookup returns CDR1 SGHTA and CDR2 FQGNSA. The V and J ends lost 4 bases and 7 bases, in that order; junction bases with no gene match: 13. CDR3 size: 17 residues. The CDR3 here is CASSSQAGTGLSGELFF. The CDR3 DNA reads as TGTGCCAGCAGCTCTCAAGCCGGGACAGGGTTGAGCGGGGAGCTGTTTTTT.

The CDR3 nucleotides read TGTGCCATCAGTGCTAGGACCCAAGAGACCCAGTACTTC. Translated: CAISARTQETQYF. The rearrangement links TRBV10-3 to TRBJ2-5, with D hard to call. V lost 4 bases and J 1 base, leaving 7 bases between the germline ends. Germline CDR1 reads ENHRY; CDR2 reads SYGVKD. This CDR3 has 13 residues.

The rearrangement uses TRBV2 and TRBJ1-2, with D uncertain. Per the germline V gene, CDR1 is SNHLY and CDR2 is FYNNEI. The CDR3 consists of 13 residues. Trimming stripped 7 bases from V and 5 bases from J, with 14 bases between. CDR3 protein: CASTMTDRYGYTF. The CDR3 DNA sequence: TGTGCCAGCACCATGACGGACCGATATGGCTACACCTTC.

V usage is TRBV10-3 and J usage is TRBJ2-7; TRBD2 agrees at 7 bases. Germline CDR1 and CDR2: ENHRY and SYGVKD. Trimming took 6 bases from V and 3 from J; bases not matched to a gene: 2. The CDR3 loop spans 12 amino acids. The DNA of the CDR3 is TGTGCCATCAGAGGACTAGGCTACGAGCAGTACTTC. Amino acid sequence: CAIRGLGYEQYF.

In regard to this clonotype: Relative to the germline gene, one junction end is altered; a read error may explain this. For the CDR3, the DNA is TGCAGTGCCAGAGATGTGGTAGCGGGAGACACAGATACGCAGTATTTT. This codes for CSARDVVAGDTDTQYF. The chain has TRBV20-1 and TRBJ2-3, with 9 nucleotides matching TRBD2. The CDR3 consists of 16 residues. CDR1 and CDR2 from the germline V gene are DFQATT and SNEGSKA (reference sequence).

The J gene is TRBJ2-6, the V gene TRBV27; D is uncertain. Germline-derived CDR1 and CDR2 are MNHEY and SMNVEV (reference sequence). V lost 6 bases, J lost 0 bases, and 12 bases lay in between. This CDR3 is 16 amino acids long. CDR3 nucleotides: TGTGCCAGCAGCCCCCTCCTCCCCTCTGGGGCCAACGTCCTGACTTTC. This translates into CASSPLLPSGANVLTF.

The CDR3 DNA follows: TGCGCCAGCAGCCAAGAAGGATTATCGGCAGGGCTCCCCTACAATGAGCAGTTCTTC. It is translated as CASSQEGLSAGLPYNEQFF. The rearrangement links TRBV4-3 to TRBJ2-1; the D gene is possibly TRBD1 (5 bases). V lost 0 bases and J lost 2, with 20 bases in between. CDR1 LGHNA and CDR2 YSLEER come from the germline V gene. The CDR3 has 19 amino acids.

The chain carries TRBV5-1 and TRBJ2-5; D is possibly TRBD2 (6 bases). The ends were cut back, 4 bases at V and 4 bases at J, with 17 bases in the middle. CDR1 is SGHRS and CDR2 is YFSETQ in the germline V gene. This CDR3 has 15 amino acids. The CDR3 loop is CASSPDRGYGETQYF. CDR3 nucleotide sequence: TGCGCCAGCAGCCCGGATCGGGGGTATGGAGAGACCCAGTACTTC.